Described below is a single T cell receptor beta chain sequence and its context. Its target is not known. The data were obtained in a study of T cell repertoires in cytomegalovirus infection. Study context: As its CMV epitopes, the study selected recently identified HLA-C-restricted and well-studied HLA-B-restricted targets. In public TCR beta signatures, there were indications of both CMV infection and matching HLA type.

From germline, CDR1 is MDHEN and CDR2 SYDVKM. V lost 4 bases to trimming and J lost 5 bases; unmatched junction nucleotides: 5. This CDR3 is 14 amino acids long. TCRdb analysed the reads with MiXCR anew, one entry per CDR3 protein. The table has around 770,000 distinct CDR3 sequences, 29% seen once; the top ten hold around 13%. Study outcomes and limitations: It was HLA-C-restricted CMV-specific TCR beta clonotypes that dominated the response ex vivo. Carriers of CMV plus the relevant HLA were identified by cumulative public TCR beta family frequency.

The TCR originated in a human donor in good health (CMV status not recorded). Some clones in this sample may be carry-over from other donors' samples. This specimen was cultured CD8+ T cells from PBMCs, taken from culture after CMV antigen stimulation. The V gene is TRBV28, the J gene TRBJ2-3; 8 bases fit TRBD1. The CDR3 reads CASSWDRLGDTQYF. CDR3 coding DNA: TGTGCCAGCAGTTGGGACAGGTTGGGAGATACGCAGTATTTT. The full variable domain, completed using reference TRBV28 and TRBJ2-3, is DVKVTQSSRYLVKRTGEKVFLECVQDMDHENMFWYRQDPGLGLRLIYFSYDVKMKEKGDIPEGYSVSREKKERFSLILESASTNQTSMYLCASSWDRLGDTQYFGPGTRLTVL.